Below are 10 T cell receptor beta chains sequenced from a single sample in a study of blood T cell repertoires in COVID-19. The data were produced by immunoSEQ multiplex PCR, yet TCRdb's version contains in-frame clones alone and is incomplete. Here the sample spans some 100,000 clones, around nine tenths being singletons. Sequencing was performed on peripheral blood. The receptors come from a woman between 70 and 85 years old with acute or convalescent COVID-19.

The chain recombines TRBV27 with TRBJ1-2, with D perhaps matching TRBD1 (6 bases). The CDR3 runs 14 residues. Germline CDR1 MNHEY, CDR2 SMNVEV (reference sequence). Trimming took off 6 bases at V and 8 bases at J, with 19 bases between the two ends. The CDR3 is CASRRTTGTGGYTF. Written as DNA, the CDR3 is TGTGCCAGCAGACGAACGACAGGAACAGGAGGCTACACCTTC.

The chain employs TRBV6-6 and TRBJ1-1; no firm D call. V was shortened by 2 bases and J by 1 base, with 8 bases between the two germline ends. Germline CDR1 MNHNY, CDR2 SVGAGI (reference sequence). This CDR3 comprises 14 residues. The CDR3 loop reads CASSYGEQNTEAFF. The CDR3 bases are TGTGCCAGCAGTTACGGTGAACAGAACACTGAAGCTTTCTTT.

The chain links TRBV5-1 to TRBJ2-5; a possible D gene is TRBD1 (6 bases). In germline, CDR1 is SGHRS, CDR2 YFSETQ. V was trimmed by 7 bases and J by 5 bases, leaving 15 bases between them. This CDR3 has 13 amino acids. The CDR3: CASGMGQGETQYF. Written as DNA, the CDR3 is TGCGCCAGCGGGATGGGGCAGGGGGAGACCCAGTACTTC. The variable domain in full, with the rest retrieved from reference TRBV5-1 and TRBJ2-5, is KAGVTQTPRYLIKTRGQQVTLSCSPISGHRSVSWYQQTPGQGLQFLFEYFSETQRNKGNFPGRFSGRQFSNSRSEMNVSTLELGDSALYLCASGMGQGETQYFGPGTRLLVL.

V gene TRBV30 combines with J gene TRBJ2-4; D perhaps matches TRBD2 (6 bases). CDR1 and CDR2 from the germline V gene are GTSNPN and SVGIG (reference sequence). The CDR3 length is 14 residues. The V end lost 3 bases, the J end lost 2 bases, and 11 bases lay between the germline ends. The chain's CDR3 is CAWSETSSKNIQYF. In nucleotides, the CDR3 is TGTGCCTGGAGCGAGACTAGTTCCAAAAACATTCAGTACTTC.

For the CDR3, the DNA is TGTGCCACCAGCAGAGCTTTTCAGGTAACGAATCAGCCCCAGCATTTT. This translates into CATSRAFQVTNQPQHF. The chain combines TRBV15 with TRBJ1-5; D is ambiguous. Germline assignment: CDR1 LNHNV and CDR2 YYDKDF (reference sequence). V shed 1 base and J shed 4 bases, with 14 bases lying between them. The length of the CDR3 is 16 residues.

J is TRBJ1-5 and V is TRBV6-5; D is possibly TRBD1 (5 bases). There are 13 residues in the CDR3. V dropped 6 bases and J dropped 2 bases, with 8 bases sitting between them. Per germline, CDR1 MNHEY and CDR2 SVGAGI. The CDR3 DNA reads TGTGCCAGCAGGGAGACAGGCAATCAGCCCCAGCATTTT. It encodes CASRETGNQPQHF.

This CDR3 is CASSSRSGGTDTQYF. The CDR3 DNA reads TGTGCCAGCAGCTCACGTAGCGGGGGCACAGATACGCAGTATTTT. The genes are TRBV7-3 and TRBJ2-3, with 8 bases that match TRBD2. Germline V gene data show CDR1 as SGHTA and CDR2 as FQGTGA. CDR3 length: 15 amino acids. V was pared by 4 bases and J by 1 base, with 4 bases of the junction left unmatched.

The genes are TRBV5-5 and TRBJ2-7; 7 bases are a match to TRBD1. The CDR3 loop spans 16 amino acids. Germline V CDR1 and CDR2: SGHKS, YYEKEE (reference sequence). Trimming removed 4 bases from V and 1 base from J; junction bases left unmatched: 11. In DNA form, the CDR3 reads TGTGCCAGCAGCAGGACAGGACAAACTACTTCCTACGAGCAGTACTTC. It encodes CASSRTGQTTSYEQYF.

In nucleotides, the CDR3 is TGTGCCAGCACCCGGACTAGCGGGTACACCGGGGAGCTGTTTTTT. Amino acid sequence: CASTRTSGYTGELFF. This rearrangement joins TRBV6-5 to TRBJ2-2, with 11 bases lining up with TRBD2. Per the germline V gene, CDR1 is MNHEY and CDR2 is SVGAGI. CDR3 length equals 15 residues. V lost 7 bases to trimming and J lost 3 bases; unmatched junction nucleotides: 4.

The chain carries TRBV6-1 and TRBJ2-3, with TRBD1 identical over 7 bases. The CDR3 loop spans 16 amino acids. Trimming took 4 bases from V and 0 from J; bases not matched to a gene: 7. The germline V gene has CDR1 MNHNS and CDR2 SASEGT. This CDR3 is CASSANDRASTDTQYF. The CDR3 nucleotides read TGTGCCAGCAGTGCCAACGACAGGGCTAGCACAGATACGCAGTATTTT.